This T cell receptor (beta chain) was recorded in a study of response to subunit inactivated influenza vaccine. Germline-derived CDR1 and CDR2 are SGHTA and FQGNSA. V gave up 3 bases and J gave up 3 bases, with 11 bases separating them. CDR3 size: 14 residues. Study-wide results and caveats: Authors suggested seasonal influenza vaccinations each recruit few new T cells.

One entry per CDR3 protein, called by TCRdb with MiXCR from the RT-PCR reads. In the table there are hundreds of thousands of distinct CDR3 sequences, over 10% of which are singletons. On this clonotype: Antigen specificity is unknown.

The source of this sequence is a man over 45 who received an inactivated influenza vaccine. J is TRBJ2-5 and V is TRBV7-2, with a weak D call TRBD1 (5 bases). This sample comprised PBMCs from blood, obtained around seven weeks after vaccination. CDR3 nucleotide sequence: TGTGCCAGCAGCTTTTATCAGGGTGAAGAGACCCAGTACTTC. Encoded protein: CASSFYQGEETQYF.